This entry lists 30 T cell receptor beta chains sequenced from one sample in a study of blood T cell repertoires in COVID-19. The table came from immunoSEQ multiplex PCR; TCRdb's copy has only in-frame clones and leaves some out. Among roughly 80,000 clones listed, about four fifths were seen once. The sequencing sample was made of peripheral blood. These receptors came from a woman aged 60-70 years with acute or convalescent COVID-19.

The chain joins TRBV5-1 to TRBJ1-1; 8 bases fit TRBD1. The germline V gene has CDR1 SGHRS and CDR2 YFSETQ. This CDR3 is built from 15 residues. V lost 4 bases and J lost 1; bases outside the gene matches: 6. The CDR3 here is CASSAAGQANTEAFF. The CDR3 DNA sequence: TGCGCCAGCAGCGCGGCGGGACAGGCGAACACTGAAGCTTTCTTT.

CDR3 nucleotides: TGTGCCAGCAGTGAAGGCAGAAATAATGAAAAACTGTTTTTT. It encodes CASSEGRNNEKLFF. The V call is TRBV2, the J call TRBJ1-4; D unclear. The CDR3 length is 14 residues. V shed 1 base and J shed 4 bases, with 7 bases lying between them. Germline values: CDR1 SNHLY, CDR2 FYNNEI. Based on the CDR3 plus reference TRBV2 and TRBJ1-4, the full variable domain is EPEVTQTPSHQVTQMGQEVILRCVPISNHLYFYWYRQILGQKVEFLVSFYNNEISEKSEIFDDQFSVERPDGSNFTLKIRSTKLEDSAMYFCASSEGRNNEKLFFGSGTQLSVL.

V and J are TRBV7-9 and TRBJ2-7; a possible D gene is TRBD1 (5 bases). Looked up from germline, CDR1 is SEHNR and CDR2 is FQNEAQ (reference sequence). This CDR3 contains 14 residues. The V end was cut by 5 bases, the J end by 5 bases, with 16 bases between. DNA of the CDR3: TGTGCCAGCAGCAATCTTGCCAGGGCCCACGAGCAGTACTTC. Translation: CASSNLARAHEQYF.

This sequence joins TRBV19 and TRBJ1-2; TRBD1 matches at 8 bases. Looked up from germline, CDR1 is LNHDA and CDR2 is SQIVND (reference sequence). V dropped 3 bases and J dropped 3; count of bases not matched to a gene: 3. The CDR3 spans 14 residues. The CDR3 DNA reads TGTGCCAGTAGTATGGGACAGGAGTACTATGGCTACACCTTC. This sequence encodes CASSMGQEYYGYTF.

The chain combines TRBV7-8 with TRBJ1-2, with D hard to call. In germline, CDR1 is SGHVS, CDR2 FQNEAQ. Trimming left V 5 bases short and J 1 base short, with 17 bases between. This CDR3 comprises 16 residues. The CDR3 loop is CASSPPGGRLNYGYTF. DNA for the CDR3: TGTGCCAGCAGCCCACCGGGAGGGAGACTTAACTATGGCTACACCTTC.

J is TRBJ2-7 and V is TRBV3-1 (or the pseudogene TRBV3-2); D not certain. Trimming took off 0 bases at V and 0 bases at J, with 6 bases between the two ends. The germline CDR1 and CDR2 sequences are LGHDT and YNNKEL (reference sequence). The CDR3 extends over 14 amino acids. CDR3 sequence reads: CASSQEYSSYEQYF. CDR3 DNA: TGTGCCAGCAGCCAAGAGTACAGCTCCTACGAGCAGTACTTC.

The chain carries TRBV7-6 and TRBJ2-3; tentatively, D is TRBD2 (7 bases). Germline V gives CDR1 SGHVS, CDR2 FNYEAQ. V was shortened by 1 base and J by 1 base, with 21 bases between the two germline ends. The length of the CDR3 is 19 residues. The CDR3 here is CASSLGGSMRGRGTDTQYF. CDR3 nucleotide sequence: TGTGCCAGCAGCTTAGGTGGAAGTATGCGGGGGCGCGGCACAGATACGCAGTATTTT. Drawing the rest from reference TRBV7-6 and TRBJ2-3, the complete variable domain is GAGVSQSPRYKVTKRGQDVALRCDPISGHVSLYWYRQALGQGPEFLTYFNYEAQQDKSGLPNDRFSAERPEGSISTLTIQRTEQRDSAMYRCASSLGGSMRGRGTDTQYFGPGTRLTVL.

This sequence joins TRBV6-5 and TRBJ2-1; 11 bases are a match to TRBD2. There are 16 residues in the CDR3. Germline-derived CDR1 and CDR2 are MNHEY and SVGAGI. The V gene end was trimmed by 4 bases and the J gene end by 2 bases; junction bases not matched to a gene: 4. The CDR3 is CASSLAGGPAYNEQFF. Written as DNA, the CDR3 is TGTGCCAGCAGTTTAGCGGGGGGGCCGGCCTACAATGAGCAGTTCTTC.

The CDR3, as DNA: TGTGCCAGCAGCATACCCGGGACAGGGTACCTCTACGAGCAGTACTTC. This gives the protein CASSIPGTGYLYEQYF. The chain uses TRBV7-9 and TRBJ2-7; 9 bases fit TRBD1. Germline V gene data show CDR1 as SEHNR and CDR2 as FQNEAQ (reference sequence). The V gene end was trimmed by 5 bases and the J gene end by 3 bases; junction bases not matched to a gene: 11. This CDR3 has 16 residues.

V gene TRBV4-3 combines with J gene TRBJ1-6; a weak D match, TRBD1 (5 bases). The V gene lost 0 bases and the J gene lost 5 bases, with 20 bases spanning the gap. The CDR3 runs 19 residues. Germline lookup yields CDR1 LGHNA and CDR2 YSLEER. CDR3 DNA: TGCGCCAGCAGCCAAGACGGGATGATAGGAGGGGCGGATAATTCACCCCTCCACTTT. This codes for CASSQDGMIGGADNSPLHF.

By its share, this clone is medium-sized. V is TRBV28 and J is TRBJ1-1, with 10 bases that match TRBD1. The CDR3 spans 14 residues. Germline loops: CDR1 MDHEN, CDR2 SYDVKM. The V gene end was trimmed by 3 bases and the J gene end by 7 bases; junction bases not matched to a gene: 5. CDR3 nucleotide sequence: TGTGCCAGCAGTTTGACAGGGGGCCTCGGTGAAGCTTTCTTT. Protein sequence: CASSLTGGLGEAFF.

The genes are TRBV19 and TRBJ1-5, with D uncertain. The CDR3 has 14 residues. V lost 3 bases and J lost 0, with 6 bases in between. The germline V gene has CDR1 LNHDA and CDR2 SQIVND (reference sequence). CDR3: CASSMGDSNQPQHF. CDR3 bases: TGTGCCAGTAGTATGGGAGATAGCAATCAGCCCCAGCATTTT.

This clone was picked up one time. The rearrangement uses TRBV6-2 or TRBV6-3 and TRBJ2-2; the D gene is possibly TRBD2 (6 bases). Germline V gene data show CDR1 as MNHEY and CDR2 as SVGEGT. The CDR3 spans 13 residues. V lost 2 bases and J lost 5, with 6 bases in between. Here the CDR3 reads CASSYGGTGELFF. The CDR3 DNA reads as TGTGCCAGCAGTTACGGAGGGACCGGGGAGCTGTTTTTT.

The chain links TRBV5-6 to TRBJ2-1, with TRBD1 matching 9 bases. Germline V gives CDR1 SGHDT, CDR2 YYEEEE. Trimming at V came to 2 bases and at J to 8 bases, leaving 5 bases not matched to a gene. The CDR3 is 14 residues long. The CDR3 DNA sequence: TGTGCCAGCAGCTTTGGGACAGGGAGAGATGAGCAGTTCTTC. As protein: CASSFGTGRDEQFF.

The chain combines TRBV7-2 with TRBJ1-1; D perhaps matches TRBD1 (6 bases). Germline V gives CDR1 SGHTA, CDR2 FQGNSA. V was trimmed by 4 bases and J by 2 bases, leaving 17 bases between them. CDR3 length equals 16 residues. CDR3 in amino acids: CASSSFETGANTEAFF. The CDR3, as DNA: TGTGCCAGCAGCTCTTTCGAGACAGGAGCCAACACTGAAGCTTTCTTT.

This clone has a handful of counts. V and J are TRBV18 and TRBJ2-1; perhaps TRBD1 as D (6 bases). Germline CDR1 reads KGHSH; CDR2 reads LQKENI. The CDR3 sequence is 17 residues long. Trimming pared 4 bases from V and 4 bases from J, leaving 20 bases between. The CDR3 nucleotides read TGTGCCAGCTCACGGGTAGTAACAGGGACGAAATACAATGAGCAGTTCTTC. Translated, it gives CASSRVVTGTKYNEQFF.

This chain connects TRBV21-1 to TRBJ2-7; the table calls TRBD1, which could not be checked here. TRBV21-1 is deemed a pseudogene. CDR3 length equals 14 residues. For the CDR3, the DNA is TGTGCCAGCAGCAAAGTCGCAGGGTTGAACGAGCAGTACGTC. This gives the protein CASSKVAGLNEQYV.

The chain is built from TRBV10-3 and TRBJ1-2, with D hard to call. Trimming cost V 1 base and J 6 bases, with 9 bases left between them. Germline V gives CDR1 ENHRY, CDR2 SYGVKD. The CDR3 spans 13 residues. The CDR3 here is CAISELQINGYTF. The CDR3 DNA sequence: TGTGCCATCAGTGAGTTGCAGATTAATGGCTACACCTTC.

The chain links TRBV5-6 to TRBJ2-1; D perhaps matches TRBD2 (6 bases). Germline V gene lookup returns CDR1 SGHDT and CDR2 YYEEEE. V gave up 4 bases and J gave up 2 bases, with 19 bases separating them. There are 17 residues in the CDR3. The CDR3 region has the DNA TGTGCCAGCAGCATTCCCGGTTTAGTAGCGGCCTACAATGAGCAGTTCTTC. The encoded protein is CASSIPGLVAAYNEQFF. Combining the CDR3 with reference TRBV5-6 and TRBJ2-1 gives the whole variable domain DAGVTQSPTHLIKTRGQQVTLRCSPKSGHDTVSWYQQALGQGPQFIFQYYEEEERQRGNFPDRFSGHQFPNYSSELNVNALLLGDSALYLCASSIPGLVAAYNEQFFGPGTRLTVL.

This chain joins TRBV15 and TRBJ1-1, with D uncertain. The germline V gene has CDR1 LNHNV and CDR2 YYDKDF (reference sequence). V lost 0 bases to trimming and J lost 8 bases, with 10 bases between them. This CDR3 is 13 amino acids long. The CDR3 here is CATSRDRAGEAFF. The CDR3 region has the DNA TGTGCCACCAGCAGAGATAGGGCGGGAGAAGCTTTCTTT.

In DNA, the CDR3 is TGTGCCAGCAGCTTTTCCGGAAGGAGCTCCTACGAGCAGTACTTC. Amino acid sequence: CASSFSGRSSYEQYF. The chain uses TRBV11-3 and TRBJ2-7; D not resolved. V shed 3 bases and J shed 0 bases, with 12 bases lying between them. Germline loops: CDR1 SGHNT, CDR2 YENEEA. The CDR3 sequence is 15 residues long.

The chain couples TRBV5-4 to TRBJ2-2; D gene uncertain. CDR1 and CDR2 from the germline V gene are SGHNT and YYREEE (reference sequence). This CDR3 has 12 residues. The V gene lost 0 bases and the J gene lost 7 bases, with 4 bases spanning the gap. CDR3 protein: CASSLGSGELFF. The CDR3, as DNA: TGTGCCAGCAGCTTGGGGAGCGGGGAGCTGTTTTTT.

The V and J genes are TRBV5-1 and TRBJ2-2; 9 bases match TRBD2. The germline gives CDR1 SGHRS, CDR2 YFSETQ. CDR3 length equals 17 residues. J lost 6 bases, V lost 4 bases, and 13 bases had no gene match. The CDR3 coding sequence is TGCGCCAGCAGCCCCTTGGGTAGCGGGGGTGCTCCCGGGGAGCTGTTTTTT. Translating it yields CASSPLGSGGAPGELFF.

V gene TRBV19 combines with J gene TRBJ2-6; 8 nucleotides align to TRBD1. CDR1 and CDR2 (germline): LNHDA, SQIVND (reference sequence). CDR3 length: 15 residues. V shed 6 bases and J 0 bases; nucleotides not matched to a gene: 1. The CDR3 reads CASSTGGSGANVLTF. For the CDR3, the DNA is TGTGCCAGTAGCACAGGGGGCTCTGGGGCCAACGTCCTGACTTTC.

The chain uses TRBV9 and TRBJ1-2; D gene uncertain. The germline V gene has CDR1 SGDLS and CDR2 YYNGEE. Trimming left V 0 bases short and J 0 bases short, with 12 bases between. The CDR3 is 16 amino acids. DNA for the CDR3: TGTGCCAGCAGCGTAGCTACGACTAGGACTAACTATGGCTACACCTTC. Its translation: CASSVATTRTNYGYTF.

The chain uses TRBV6-1 and TRBJ2-1; D is possibly TRBD2 (6 bases). Germline V lookup: CDR1 MNHNS, CDR2 SASEGT. Between the trimmed V and J ends, which lost 3 bases and 6 bases, there was a span of 6 bases. The CDR3 contains 12 residues. In nucleotides, the CDR3 is TGTGCCAGCAGTGAGGGAGGCAATGAGCAGTTCTTC. The encoded protein is CASSEGGNEQFF.

CDR3 sequence (DNA): TGTGCCAGCAGCCAAGATCTAGAGACCCAGTACTTC. Protein sequence: CASSQDLETQYF. The chain employs TRBV3-1 (or the pseudogene TRBV3-2) and TRBJ2-5; D is uncertain. Trimming removed 0 bases from V and 4 bases from J, with 3 bases in between. The CDR3 length is 12 residues. Per germline, CDR1 LGHDT and CDR2 YNNKEL (reference sequence).

The chain joins TRBV18 to TRBJ2-5, with TRBD2 matching over 14 bases. Germline loops: CDR1 KGHSH, CDR2 LQKENI. Losses at the gene ends were 3 bases for V and 0 bases for J; bases not matched to a gene: 3. The CDR3 spans 17 residues. In DNA form, the CDR3 reads TGTGCCAGCTCACCGGGACTAGCGGGGGAGTACCAAGAGACCCAGTACTTC. Protein: CASSPGLAGEYQETQYF.

This chain joins TRBV28 and TRBJ1-1; a possible D gene is TRBD1 (5 bases). V was cut by 3 bases and J by 10 bases, with 12 bases left in between. The CDR3 length is 12 residues. Looked up from germline, CDR1 is MDHEN and CDR2 is SYDVKM. Written as DNA, the CDR3 is TGTGCCAGCAGTTTGAGGAACAGGAGAGCTTTCTTT. Protein product: CASSLRNRRAFF.

This clone was recorded a few times. The chain employs TRBV6-6 and TRBJ1-2; D might be TRBD1 (5 bases). CDR1 and CDR2 from the germline V gene are MNHNY and SVGAGI (reference sequence). This CDR3 has 11 residues. Between the trimmed V and J ends, which lost 5 bases and 10 bases, there was a span of 11 bases. The CDR3: CASSPGRDYTF. CDR3 DNA sequence: TGTGCCAGCAGTCCAGGGAGGGACTACACCTTC.